This entry lists 3 T cell receptor beta chains sequenced from one sample in a study of T-cell reconstitution after alpha-beta-depleted transplantation in children. A TCRbeta library incorporating unique molecular identifiers was prepared. TCRdb independently ran MiXCR on the PCR reads; one entry per CDR3 protein. The table shows around 500,000 distinct CDR3 sequences, with under 15% occurring only once. The specimen comprised PBMCs from the stem cell graft donor, sampled from the stem cell graft. These receptors were obtained from a human donor who donated a stem cell graft to a child with combined immunodeficiency.

This clonotype was counted a few times. The chain recombines TRBV25-1 with TRBJ2-7; 7 bases map to TRBD2. This CDR3 comprises 14 residues. Trimming took 4 bases from V and 5 from J; bases not matched to a gene: 8. Germline CDR1 and CDR2: MGHDK and SYGVNS. CDR3 sequence reads: CASSAWGGGDEQYF. Written as DNA, the CDR3 is TGTGCCAGCAGTGCTTGGGGGGGAGGTGACGAGCAGTACTTC.

This clonotype appeared a few times. CDR3 nucleotides: TGCGCCAGCAGCCAAGTTGGGGGGGGAGATACGCAGTATTTT. Translated, it gives CASSQVGGGDTQYF. The chain recombines TRBV4-3 with TRBJ2-3; 7 bases match TRBD2. The germline CDR1 and CDR2 sequences are LGHNA and YSLEER. With 1 base clipped from V and 5 bases from J, the junction kept 3 bases outside the gene matches. The CDR3 runs 14 residues.

This clonotype was seen more than once but under ten times. The V and J genes are TRBV12-3 or TRBV12-4 and TRBJ2-7; TRBD2 matches 9 bases. CDR3 size: 15 residues. V dropped 3 bases and J dropped 0; count of bases not matched to a gene: 3. Here the CDR3 DNA reads TGTGCCAGCAGTTTTGAGCGGGAGGTCTCCTACGAGCAGTACTTC. This encodes CASSFEREVSYEQYF.